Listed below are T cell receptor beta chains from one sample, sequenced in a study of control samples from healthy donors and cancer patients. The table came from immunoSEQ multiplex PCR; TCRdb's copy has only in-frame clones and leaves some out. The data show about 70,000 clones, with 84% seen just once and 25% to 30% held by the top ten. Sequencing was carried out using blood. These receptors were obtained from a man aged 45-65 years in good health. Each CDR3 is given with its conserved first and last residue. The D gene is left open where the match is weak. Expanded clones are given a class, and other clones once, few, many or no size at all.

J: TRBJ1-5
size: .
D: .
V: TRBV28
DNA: TGTGCCAGCAGTTTATTAGGGGGTAATCAGCCCCAGCATTTT
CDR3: CASSLLGGNQPQHF

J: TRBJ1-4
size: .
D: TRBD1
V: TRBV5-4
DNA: TGTGCCAGCAGCTTGGCAGGGGGGATAGAAAAACTGTTTTTT
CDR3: CASSLAGGIEKLFF

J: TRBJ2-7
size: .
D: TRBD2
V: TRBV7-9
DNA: TGTGCCAGCAGCTTAGCGCGCGGGGGCTACGAGCAGTACTTC
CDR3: CASSLARGGYEQYF

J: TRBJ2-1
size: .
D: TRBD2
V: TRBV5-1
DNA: TGCGCCAGCAGCTCCGGGACTAGCGGAGTATCCTACAATGAGCAGTTCTTC
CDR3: CASSSGTSGVSYNEQFF

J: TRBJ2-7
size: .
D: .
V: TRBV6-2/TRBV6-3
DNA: TGTGCCAGCAGTGCTGGCCCGGCCCTTACCTACGAGCAGTACTTC
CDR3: CASSAGPALTYEQYF

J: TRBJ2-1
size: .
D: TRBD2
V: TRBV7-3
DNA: TGTGCCAGCAGCTCAGGGACTAGCGGGAGATCGACTTACAATGAGCAGTTCTTC
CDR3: CASSSGTSGRSTYNEQFF

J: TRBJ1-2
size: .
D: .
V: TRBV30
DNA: TGTGCCTGGAGCGAAACAGGGATGGGTGGCTACACCTTC
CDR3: CAWSETGMGGYTF

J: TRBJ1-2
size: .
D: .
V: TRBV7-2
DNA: TGTGCCAGCAGCGGGACGGTGGGGTATGGCTACACCTTC
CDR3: CASSGTVGYGYTF

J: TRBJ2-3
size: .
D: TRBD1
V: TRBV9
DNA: TGTGCCAGCAGCGAGGGGACAGGGGGCATCACAGATACGCAGTATTTT
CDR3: CASSEGTGGITDTQYF

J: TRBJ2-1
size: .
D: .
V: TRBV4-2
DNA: TGTGCCAGCAGCCCTGAGGAGCGGTCGAATGAGCAGTTCTTC
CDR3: CASSPEERSNEQFF

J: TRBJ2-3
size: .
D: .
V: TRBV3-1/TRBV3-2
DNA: TGTGCCAGCCAGAGCACAGATACGCAGTATTTT
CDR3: CASQSTDTQYF

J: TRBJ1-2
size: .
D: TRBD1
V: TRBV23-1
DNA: TGCGCCAGCAGTCAATGGCCAGGGGGCGCATCGGGCTATGGCTACACCTTC
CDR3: CASSQWPGGASGYGYTF

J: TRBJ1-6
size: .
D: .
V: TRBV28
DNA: TGTGCCAGCAGTTTGGGAGGGAGGAGCTCACCCCTCCACTTT
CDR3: CASSLGGRSSPLHF

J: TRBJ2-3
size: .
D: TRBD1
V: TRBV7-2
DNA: TGTGCCAGCAGCTTTAGTACAGGGGGCACAGATACGCAGTATTTT
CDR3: CASSFSTGGTDTQYF

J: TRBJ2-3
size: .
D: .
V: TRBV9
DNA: TGTGCCAGCAGCGTAGAGGTCGCCTCGCCCACAGATACGCAGTATTTT
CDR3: CASSVEVASPTDTQYF

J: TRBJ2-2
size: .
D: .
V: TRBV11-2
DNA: TGTGCCAGCAGCTTTCCTTTGACCGGGGAGCTGTTTTTT
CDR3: CASSFPLTGELFF

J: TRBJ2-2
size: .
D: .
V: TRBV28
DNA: TGTGCCAGCATAAACGGGGGCCTAAACGGGGAGCTGTTTTTT
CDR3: CASINGGLNGELFF

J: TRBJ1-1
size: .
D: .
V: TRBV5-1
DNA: TGCGCCAGCAGCTTCACAGGAGGCATGAACACTGAAGCTTTCTTT
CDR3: CASSFTGGMNTEAFF

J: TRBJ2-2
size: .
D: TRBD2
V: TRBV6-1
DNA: TGTGCCAGCAGTGACTGGGGGGGGACTAGCAACACCGGGGAGCTGTTTTTT
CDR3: CASSDWGGTSNTGELFF

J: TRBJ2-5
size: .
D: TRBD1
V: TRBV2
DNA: TGTGCCAGCAGTAGGGACAGGGTAGCAGAGACCCAGTACTTC
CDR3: CASSRDRVAETQYF

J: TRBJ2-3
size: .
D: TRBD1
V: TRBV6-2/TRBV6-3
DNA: TGTGCCAGCAGTTGGGACAGAGACACAGATACGCAGTATTTT
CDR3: CASSWDRDTDTQYF

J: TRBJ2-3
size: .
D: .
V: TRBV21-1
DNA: TGTGCCAGCAGAGAGGTATTTCGGCTAGCGGGGGGGCAGGGAGATACGCAGTATTTT
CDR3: CASREVFRLAGGQGDTQYF

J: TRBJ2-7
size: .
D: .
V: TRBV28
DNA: TGTGCCAGCAGTTTAATTGGAGGGGACATCAGCTTC
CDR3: CASSLIGGDISF

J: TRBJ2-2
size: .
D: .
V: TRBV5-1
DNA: TGCGCCAGCAGCTTGGGAGGGGTTGGCACCGGGGAGCTGTTTTTT
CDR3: CASSLGGVGTGELFF

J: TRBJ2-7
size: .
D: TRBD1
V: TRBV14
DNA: TGTGCCAGCAGCCAAGCCGGGACAGTACACGAGCAGTACTTC
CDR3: CASSQAGTVHEQYF

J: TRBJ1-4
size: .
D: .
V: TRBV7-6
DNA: TGTGCCAGCAGCCCCCGTTACGGGACGAATGAAAAACTGTTTTTT
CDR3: CASSPRYGTNEKLFF

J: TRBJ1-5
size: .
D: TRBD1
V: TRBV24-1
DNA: TGTGCCACCAGTGATGCAGCAGGGGGAAGCAATCAGCCCCAGCATTTT
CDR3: CATSDAAGGSNQPQHF

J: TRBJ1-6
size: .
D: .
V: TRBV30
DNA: TGTGCCTGGAGTGACCCCCCCGGTGGGTTGCTAAATTCACCCCTCCACTTT
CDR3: CAWSDPPGGLLNSPLHF

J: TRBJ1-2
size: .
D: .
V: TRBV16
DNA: TGTGCCAGCAGGCAGGGAGGGAGAGGCTACACCTTC
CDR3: CASRQGGRGYTF

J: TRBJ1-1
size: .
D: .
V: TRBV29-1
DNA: TGCAGCGTGGGGACTGCCGTCCCTGGCACTGAAGCTTTCTTT
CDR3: CSVGTAVPGTEAFF

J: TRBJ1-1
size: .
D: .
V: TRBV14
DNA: TGTGCCAGCAGCCAATGGATTTCGGGGAACACTGAAGCTTTCTTT
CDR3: CASSQWISGNTEAFF

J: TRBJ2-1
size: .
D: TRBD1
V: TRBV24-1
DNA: TGTGCCACCAGTGATTTAGCCCCTCAGGGGGCAAAGTACAATGAGCAGTTCTTC
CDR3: CATSDLAPQGAKYNEQFF

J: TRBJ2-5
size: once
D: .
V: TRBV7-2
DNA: TGTGCCAGCAGCCCGGCGAAAGAGACCCAGTACTTC
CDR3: CASSPAKETQYF

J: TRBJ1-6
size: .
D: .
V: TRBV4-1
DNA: TGCGCCAGCAGCCCCGGACCCTATAATTCACCCCTCCACTTT
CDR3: CASSPGPYNSPLHF

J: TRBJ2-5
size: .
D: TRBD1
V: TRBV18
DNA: TGTGCCAGCTCCGCCTGGACAGGGGTTGACGAGACCCAGTACTTC
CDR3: CASSAWTGVDETQYF

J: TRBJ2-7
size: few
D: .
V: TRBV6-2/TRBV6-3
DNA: TGTGCCAGCAGCCAGGGTCGGTACGAGCAGTACTTC
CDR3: CASSQGRYEQYF

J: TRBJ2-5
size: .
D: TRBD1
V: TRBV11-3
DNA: TGTGCCAGCAGCTTAGGTACAGGGGTCGGGGAGACCCAGTACTTC
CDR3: CASSLGTGVGETQYF

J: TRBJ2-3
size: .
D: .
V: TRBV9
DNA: TGTGCCAGCAGCGTAGGAGGGGATCGGACTCTGCAGTATTTT
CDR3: CASSVGGDRTLQYF

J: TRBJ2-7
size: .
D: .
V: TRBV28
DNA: TGTGCCAGCAATCAGAGGCAGGGCCCCTACGAGCAGTACTTC
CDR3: CASNQRQGPYEQYF

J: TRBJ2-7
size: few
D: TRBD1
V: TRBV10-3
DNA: TGTGCCATCAAAGGACAGGGGGCTTACGAGCAGTACTTC
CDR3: CAIKGQGAYEQYF

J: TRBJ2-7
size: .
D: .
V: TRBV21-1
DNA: TGTGCCAGCAGCCCCGCCAGTCGGGGGGAACCCTACGAGCAGTACTTC
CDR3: CASSPASRGEPYEQYF

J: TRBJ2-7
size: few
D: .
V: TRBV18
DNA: TGTGCCAGCTCACCGGACAGCCTGCGCTACGAGCAGTACTTC
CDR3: CASSPDSLRYEQYF

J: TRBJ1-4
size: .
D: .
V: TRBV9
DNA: TGTGCCAGCAGCGTAGGCCCCCAAGCAACTAATGAAAAACTGTTTTTT
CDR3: CASSVGPQATNEKLFF

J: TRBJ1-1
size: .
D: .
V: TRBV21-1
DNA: TGTGCCAGCAGCACTCGACGACAGGGGGGTATGAACACTGAAGCTTTCTTT
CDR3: CASSTRRQGGMNTEAFF

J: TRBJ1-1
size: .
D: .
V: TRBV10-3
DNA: TGTGCCATCAGTGAGTCGGGCTCGGGAGACACTGAAGCTTTCTTT
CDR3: CAISESGSGDTEAFF

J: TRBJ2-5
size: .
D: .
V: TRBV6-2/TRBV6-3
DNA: TGTGCCAGCAGCCCGACTAGATTCGCAGAGACCCAGTACTTC
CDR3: CASSPTRFAETQYF

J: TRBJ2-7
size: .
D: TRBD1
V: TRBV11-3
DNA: TGTGCCAGCAGCCGGGACAGGGGGTCCTACGAGCAGTACTTC
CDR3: CASSRDRGSYEQYF

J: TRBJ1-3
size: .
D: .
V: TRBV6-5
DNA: TGTGCCAGCAGTCCGCAGTTGCTCGGAAACACCATATATTTT
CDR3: CASSPQLLGNTIYF

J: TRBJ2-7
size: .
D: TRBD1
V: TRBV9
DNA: TGTGCCAGCAGCACCACCCCGGGACAGGCCTACGAGCAGTACTTC
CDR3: CASSTTPGQAYEQYF

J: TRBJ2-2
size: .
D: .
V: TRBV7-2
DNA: TGTGCCAGCAGCTTTTATCGAAACACCGGGGAGCTGTTTTTT
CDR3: CASSFYRNTGELFF

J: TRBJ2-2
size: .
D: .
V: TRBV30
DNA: TGTGCCTGGAGTACAGGGCCCTCCGGGGAGCTGTTTTTT
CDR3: CAWSTGPSGELFF

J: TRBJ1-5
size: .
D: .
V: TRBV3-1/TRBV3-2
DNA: TGTGCCAGCAGCCAAGATTCGTTCGGCAGGGACAATCAGCCCCAGCATTTT
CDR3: CASSQDSFGRDNQPQHF

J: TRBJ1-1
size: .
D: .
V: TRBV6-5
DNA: TGTGCCAGCCTACCTTCACAGGGAAACACTGAAGCTTTCTTT
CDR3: CASLPSQGNTEAFF

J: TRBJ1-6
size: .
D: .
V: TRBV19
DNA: TGTGCCAGTAATGTAGGGATCGGGAATTCACCCCTCCACTTT
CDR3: CASNVGIGNSPLHF

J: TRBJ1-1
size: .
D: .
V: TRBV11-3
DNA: TGTGCCAGCAGCTTCCCCGTAGGGGGAAACACTGAAGCTTTCTTT
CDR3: CASSFPVGGNTEAFF

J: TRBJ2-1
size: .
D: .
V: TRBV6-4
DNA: TGTGCCAGCAGTGTTATTGGGTCGGCGGACTACAATGAGCAGTTCTTC
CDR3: CASSVIGSADYNEQFF

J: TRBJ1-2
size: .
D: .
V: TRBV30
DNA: TGTGCCTGGACAAGATACTATGGCTACACCTTC
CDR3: CAWTRYYGYTF